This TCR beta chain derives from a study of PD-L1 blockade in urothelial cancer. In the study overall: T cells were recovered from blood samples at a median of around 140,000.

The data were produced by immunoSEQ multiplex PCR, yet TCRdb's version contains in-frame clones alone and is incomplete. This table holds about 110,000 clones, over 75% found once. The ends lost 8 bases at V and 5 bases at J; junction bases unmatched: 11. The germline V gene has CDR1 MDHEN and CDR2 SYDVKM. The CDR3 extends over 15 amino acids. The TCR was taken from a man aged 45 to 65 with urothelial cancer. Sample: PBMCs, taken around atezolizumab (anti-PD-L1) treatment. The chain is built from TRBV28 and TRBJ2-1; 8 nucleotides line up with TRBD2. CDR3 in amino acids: CASREPAGANNEQFF. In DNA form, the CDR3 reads TGTGCCAGCCGCGAGCCAGCGGGAGCGAACAATGAGCAGTTCTTC.